Below are 11 T cell receptor beta chains sequenced from a single sample in a study of T cell repertoires in cytomegalovirus infection. TCRdb reprocessed the reads with MiXCR, giving one entry per CDR3 protein. The sample has 500,000 or so distinct CDR3 sequences; about 15% are singletons. Sample: CD8+ T cells from PBMCs. Receptor source: a human donor in good health (CMV status not recorded). Some clones in this sample may be carry-over from other donors' samples.

This CDR3 is CSARAVAGGLEQYF. The CDR3 nucleotides read TGCAGTGCTAGGGCTGTAGCGGGAGGGCTCGAGCAGTACTTC. V is TRBV20-1 and J is TRBJ2-7, with 11 bases that match TRBD2. The CDR3 extends over 14 amino acids. Germline loops: CDR1 DFQATT, CDR2 SNEGSKA (reference sequence). J was trimmed by 6 bases and V by 3 bases; bases with no gene match: 7.

The chain couples TRBV5-1 to TRBJ2-7; no firm D call. The CDR3 is 13 residues long. Germline values: CDR1 SGHRS, CDR2 YFSETQ. V dropped 4 bases and J dropped 2 bases, with 10 bases sitting between them. CDR3 nucleotides: TGCGCCAGCAGCCCTTGGAAGACCTACGAGCAGTACTTC. It codes for CASSPWKTYEQYF.

At least ten counts were recorded for this clonotype. The chain combines TRBV15 with TRBJ1-4, with 7 bases lining up with TRBD1. Unmatched junction bases numbered 7, after V lost 0 bases and J lost 0 bases. From germline, CDR1 is LNHNV and CDR2 YYDKDF (reference sequence). The CDR3 contains 18 residues. This CDR3 reads CATSRDRLGQSTNEKLFF. In nucleotides, the CDR3 is TGTGCCACCAGCAGAGATCGGTTGGGACAGTCAACTAATGAAAAACTGTTTTTT.

V is TRBV7-9 and J is TRBJ2-7, with D possibly TRBD2 on 5 matching bases. V was trimmed by 5 bases and J by 2 bases, leaving 13 bases between them. CDR3 length: 14 amino acids. The germline V gene encodes CDR1 SEHNR and CDR2 FQNEAQ (reference sequence). CDR3 sequence (DNA): TGTGCCAGCAGCCGCCCCCGGGAAACCTACGAGCAGTACTTC. Translated, it gives CASSRPRETYEQYF.

This clonotype was seen a few times. The V call is TRBV10-2, the J call TRBJ2-5; D is uncertain. CDR1 WSHSY and CDR2 SAAADI come from the germline V gene. V was pared by 8 bases and J by 3 bases, with 10 bases between. The CDR3 is 12 residues long. CDR3 in amino acids: CASGTMEETQYF. DNA of the CDR3: TGCGCCAGCGGCACTATGGAAGAGACCCAGTACTTC.

This clonotype was seen repeatedly, ten times or more. The chain carries TRBV6-5 and TRBJ2-5, with 9 bases matching TRBD2. V gave up 0 bases and J gave up 4 bases; unmatched junction bases: 6. The CDR3 runs to 16 residues. Germline CDR1 and CDR2: MNHEY and SVGAGI. This CDR3 reads CASSYSSGRIPETQYF. For the CDR3, the DNA is TGTGCCAGCAGTTACTCGAGCGGGAGGATCCCAGAGACCCAGTACTTC.

This clonotype was recorded at least ten times. The chain combines TRBV12-3 or TRBV12-4 with TRBJ1-1; D perhaps matches TRBD1 (5 bases). This CDR3 region has 13 residues. The V end lost 5 bases, the J end lost 7 bases, and 14 bases lay between the germline ends. The CDR3 DNA follows: TGTGCCAGCAGTAAGGGACTGCGAGATGAAGCTTTCTTT. Amino acid sequence: CASSKGLRDEAFF.

This clonotype was detected only once. Lacking the conserved final phenylalanine or tryptophan, this CDR3 likely reflects a read error. J is TRBJ1-2 and V is TRBV5-4, with 7 bases lining up with TRBD1. CDR3 size: 17 residues. In germline, CDR1 is SGHNT, CDR2 YYREEE (reference sequence). CDR3 in amino acids: CASSTEIGQERVYGYTL. The DNA for the CDR3 is TGTGCTAGCAGCACGGAAATTGGACAGGAAAGGGTCTATGGCTACACCTTA.

This clonotype has ten or more counts. The DNA for the CDR3 is TGTGCCAGCAGTCCCGCCTCGTTCCAAGAGACCCAGTACTTC. As protein: CASSPASFQETQYF. This chain joins TRBV12-3 or TRBV12-4 and TRBJ2-5; no definite D call. V was pared by 5 bases and J by 1 base, with 11 bases between. This CDR3 region has 14 residues.

This clonotype was found many times. This chain connects TRBV7-2 to TRBJ2-7, with TRBD1 matching over 11 bases. Germline-derived CDR1 and CDR2 are SGHTA and FQGNSA. The CDR3 is 14 residues long. J was trimmed by 7 bases and V by 1 base; bases with no gene match: 3. DNA of the CDR3: TGTGCCAGCAGCTTAGTCGGGACAGGGGGGGAGCAGTACTTC. Its translation: CASSLVGTGGEQYF.

This clonotype was recorded at least ten times. The chain carries TRBV7-2 and TRBJ2-1; 8 bases align to TRBD1. V lost 1 base to trimming and J lost 9 bases; unmatched junction nucleotides: 11. CDR3 size: 16 residues. In germline, CDR1 is SGHTA, CDR2 FQGNSA. In DNA form, the CDR3 reads TGTGCCAGCAGCTTAGTCGGGCAGGGGGCAATTAGTGAGCAGTTCTTC. Translating it yields CASSLVGQGAISEQFF.